A selection of T cell receptor beta chains follows, all from one sample in a study of blood T cell repertoires in COVID-19. Produced via immunoSEQ multiplex PCR; TCRdb's table is partial and in-frame only. Among some 200,000 clones listed, about 80% were seen once. Sequencing was done on a sample of PBMCs or T cells enriched from blood (not recorded which). These receptors all come from a woman in her sixties or seventies with acute COVID-19. Each CDR3 is given with its conserved first and last residue. A D gene is named only where the DNA matches it firmly. Some rows mark clone size as missing; the rest say once, few, many or name a class of expanded clone.

V gene	J gene	D gene	clone size	CDR3 protein	CDR3 DNA
TRBV7-2	TRBJ2-5	-	-	CASSPPGPRVPQYF	TGTGCCAGCAGCCCCCCGGGCCCGAGGGTCCCCCAGTACTTC
TRBV20-1	TRBJ2-1	-	-	CSASGYNEQFF	TGCAGTGCTTCGGGTTACAATGAGCAGTTCTTC
TRBV7-9	TRBJ2-7	TRBD1	-	CASSFGTGGDEQYF	TGTGCCAGCAGCTTCGGGACAGGGGGGGACGAGCAGTACTTC
TRBV7-9	TRBJ2-7	TRBD1	-	CASSPRTQGQVYYEQYF	TGTGCCAGCAGCCCACGCACACAGGGACAGGTATACTACGAGCAGTACTTC
TRBV5-1	TRBJ2-5	TRBD2	-	CASSLGRGTSWSETQYF	TGCGCCAGCAGCTTGGGTAGGGGGACTAGCTGGTCAGAGACCCAGTACTTC
TRBV4-2	TRBJ2-1	TRBD2	-	CASSQDSGSVYEQFF	TGTGCCAGCAGCCAAGATAGCGGGAGTGTCTATGAGCAGTTCTTC
TRBV23-1	TRBJ1-5	-	-	CASRGLPSTRDSNQPQHF	TGCGCCAGCAGGGGCCTTCCCTCGACTAGGGATAGCAATCAGCCCCAGCATTTT
TRBV10-3	TRBJ2-3	TRBD2	-	CAILGGGGADTQYF	TGTGCCATCCTCGGAGGCGGGGGGGCAGATACGCAGTATTTT
TRBV10-2	TRBJ1-1	-	-	CASTGQMNTEAFF	TGCGCCAGCACCGGACAGATGAACACTGAAGCTTTCTTT
TRBV10-3	TRBJ1-2	-	few	CAGGGGRYGYTF	TGTGCCGGCGGCGGGGGCCGGTATGGCTACACCTTC
TRBV9	TRBJ2-1	-	-	CASSVARDSLQFF	TGTGCCAGCAGCGTAGCTCGGGACTCGTTGCAGTTCTTC
TRBV7-2	TRBJ1-1	-	-	CASSGQMDSEAFF	TGTGCCAGCAGCGGTCAGATGGACAGTGAAGCTTTCTTT
TRBV30	TRBJ1-6	TRBD1	once	CAWSVIAWDRDKYNSPLHF	TGTGCCTGGAGTGTAATAGCGTGGGACAGGGATAAGTATAATTCACCCCTCCACTTT
TRBV30	TRBJ2-1	-	-	CAWSTLFQYNEQFF	TGTGCCTGGAGTACCCTCTTCCAGTACAATGAGCAGTTCTTC
TRBV9	TRBJ2-7	TRBD1	few	CASSVGQGTYEQYF	TGTGCCAGCAGCGTAGGACAGGGGACCTACGAGCAGTACTTC
TRBV5-6	TRBJ1-6	-	-	CASSGRGSPLHF	TGTGCCAGCAGCGGCAGGGGATCACCCCTCCACTTT
TRBV27	TRBJ2-1	TRBD2	few	CASSPQRGGLSEQFF	TGTGCCAGCAGTCCCCAGCGGGGGGGCCTGAGTGAGCAGTTCTTC
TRBV24-1	TRBJ1-1	-	-	CATGSGEYNTEAFF	TGTGCCACCGGATCCGGAGAGTATAACACTGAAGCTTTCTTT
TRBV4-3	TRBJ1-6	-	-	CASSQDRGLRGALHF	TGCGCCAGCAGCCAAGATCGGGGGTTGAGGGGCGCCCTCCACTTT
TRBV5-1	TRBJ1-4	-	-	CASSPSPTNNEKLFF	TGCGCCAGCAGCCCCTCACCCACTAATAATGAAAAACTGTTTTTT
TRBV10-3	TRBJ2-7	-	-	CAISDANRRGSREQYF	TGTGCCATCAGTGACGCCAACCGGAGGGGTTCGAGGGAGCAGTACTTC
TRBV15	TRBJ1-4	-	-	CATRAGNSEKLFF	TGTGCCACCAGGGCAGGGAATTCTGAAAAACTGTTTTTT
TRBV4-1	TRBJ2-5	-	-	CASSQVAVAVLETQYF	TGCGCCAGCAGCCAAGTCGCGGTAGCGGTTTTGGAGACCCAGTACTTC
TRBV19	TRBJ2-7	-	-	CASSPKGRDYEQYF	TGTGCCAGTAGTCCGAAAGGACGGGACTACGAGCAGTACTTC
TRBV4-3	TRBJ1-2	-	-	CASSQDQRGGYGYTF	TGCGCCAGCAGCCAAGATCAGAGGGGGGGCTATGGCTACACCTTC
TRBV3-1/TRBV3-2	TRBJ2-1	-	few	CASRLENEQFF	TGTGCCAGCCGCCTCGAGAATGAGCAGTTCTTC
TRBV9	TRBJ2-3	TRBD1	-	CASSLRSTGGAGTDTQYF	TGTGCCAGCAGCCTCCGATCCACAGGGGGCGCCGGCACAGATACGCAGTATTTT
TRBV6-5	TRBJ2-1	TRBD1	-	CASSYSGQGNEQFF	TGTGCCAGCAGTTACTCGGGACAGGGGAATGAGCAGTTCTTC
TRBV9	TRBJ2-2	-	-	CASSVGPPGNAGELFF	TGTGCCAGCAGCGTTGGCCCCCCTGGCAATGCCGGGGAGCTGTTTTTT
TRBV28	TRBJ2-3	TRBD2	-	CASSLLGVAGVSTDTQYF	TGTGCCAGCAGTTTATTGGGGGTAGCGGGGGTTAGCACAGATACGCAGTATTTT
TRBV10-1	TRBJ1-2	-	-	CASRTTATYGYTF	TGCGCCAGCAGAACGACAGCGACCTATGGCTACACCTTC
TRBV2	TRBJ2-3	-	-	CASASLRGRADTQYF	TGTGCCAGTGCTTCTCTGCGGGGGCGGGCAGATACGCAGTATTTT
TRBV4-3	TRBJ1-2	TRBD1	once	CASSQEGDRNYGYTF	TGCGCCAGCAGCCAAGAGGGGGACAGAAACTATGGCTACACCTTC
TRBV19	TRBJ2-3	-	-	CASSMSEGIFTDTQYF	TGTGCCAGTAGTATGTCCGAGGGCATTTTCACAGATACGCAGTATTTT
TRBV4-3	TRBJ2-1	TRBD2	-	CASSQEISGGHNEQFF	TGCGCCAGCAGCCAAGAAATAAGCGGGGGGCACAATGAGCAGTTCTTC
TRBV5-1	TRBJ2-2	TRBD2	-	CASSSTRGQRGNTGELFF	TGCGCCAGCAGCTCCACCCGGGGCCAGCGGGGGAACACCGGGGAGCTGTTTTTT
TRBV5-4	TRBJ1-4	TRBD1	-	CASSLKTGENEKLFF	TGTGCCAGCAGCTTGAAGACAGGGGAGAATGAAAAACTGTTTTTT
TRBV13	TRBJ2-4	TRBD2	-	CASSLSGGASAKNIQYF	TGTGCCAGCAGCCTTAGCGGGGGGGCCTCGGCCAAAAACATTCAGTACTTC
TRBV7-2	TRBJ2-5	-	-	CASSLWGFGGGGTQYF	TGTGCCAGCAGCTTGTGGGGCTTTGGGGGAGGAGGGACCCAGTACTTC
TRBV6-5	TRBJ1-2	-	-	CASSQSEDYGYTF	TGTGCCAGCAGCCAGTCAGAGGATTATGGCTACACCTTC
TRBV4-3	TRBJ1-4	-	-	CASSQDLGGRSEKLFF	TGCGCCAGCAGCCAAGATCTGGGGGGAAGGAGTGAAAAACTGTTTTTT
TRBV4-3	TRBJ1-2	-	-	CASSQDRNSHYGYTF	TGCGCCAGCAGCCAAGATAGGAACAGCCACTATGGCTACACCTTC
TRBV19	TRBJ1-1	-	-	CASSARPGEAFF	TGTGCCAGTAGTGCCCGGCCAGGGGAGGCTTTCTTT
TRBV7-2	TRBJ2-5	TRBD1	-	CASSLGDRGETQYF	TGTGCCAGCAGCTTAGGGGACAGAGGGGAGACCCAGTACTTC
TRBV2	TRBJ1-2	-	-	CASRGGGYTF	TGTGCCAGCAGGGGGGGTGGATACACCTTC
TRBV12-3/TRBV12-4	TRBJ2-1	TRBD2	-	CASSGTTENEQFF	TGTGCCAGCAGTGGGACTACCGAGAACGAGCAGTTCTTC
TRBV5-4	TRBJ2-7	-	many	CASSYAGTSSYEQYF	TGTGCCAGCAGCTACGCCGGGACAAGCTCCTACGAGCAGTACTTC
TRBV6-5	TRBJ2-3	-	-	CASSYSGGGRTDTQYF	TGTGCCAGCAGTTACTCAGGGGGTGGCCGCACAGATACGCAGTATTTT
TRBV4-3	TRBJ2-4	-	-	CASSQDFAGKVQYF	TGCGCCAGCAGCCAAGATTTCGCGGGGAAGGTTCAGTACTTC
TRBV19	TRBJ1-2	-	-	CASSWGGEMDYTF	TGTGCCAGTAGTTGGGGGGGAGAGATGGACTACACCTTC
TRBV5-1	TRBJ2-7	TRBD2	-	CASSFEGTSGPLGHEQYF	TGCGCCAGCAGCTTTGAAGGGACTAGCGGTCCCCTGGGCCACGAGCAGTACTTC
TRBV4-1	TRBJ2-1	TRBD2	-	CASSQGPGREGRNEQFF	TGCGCCAGCAGCCAAGGACCGGGGCGGGAGGGCCGGAATGAGCAGTTCTTC
TRBV4-3	TRBJ1-1	-	-	CASSQGNQENTEAFF	TGCGCCAGCAGCCAAGGGAATCAGGAGAACACTGAAGCTTTCTTT
TRBV19	TRBJ1-5	-	once	CASSRIDIINQPQHF	TGTGCCAGTAGTAGGATCGACATAATCAATCAGCCCCAGCATTTT
TRBV6-5	TRBJ1-5	-	-	CASTEVSNQPQHF	TGTGCCAGCACAGAGGTTAGCAATCAGCCCCAGCATTTT
TRBV2	TRBJ1-5	-	many	CASSDLSGNQPQHF	TGTGCCAGCAGTGACTTGTCGGGCAATCAGCCCCAGCATTTT
TRBV3-1/TRBV3-2	TRBJ2-7	-	-	CASSQVSADYEQYF	TGTGCCAGCAGCCAAGTGAGCGCCGACTACGAGCAGTACTTC